This passage covers 8 T cell receptor beta chains from one sample sequenced in a study of T cell clonality in common variable immunodeficiency (dated by TCRdb to between 2014 and 2017). Points the paper makes about the study in general: CVID TCRbeta sequences reportedly showed fewer deletions and N-nucleotide insertions and lacked highly modified clones with 13 or more V deletions.

Libraries came from the immunoSEQ multiplex PCR assay. The table was pulled from immuneACCESS by TCRdb, which kept in-frame rearrangements only. Such tables lose some clones; where checked, under half of the loss comes from unresolved V genes, and the rest has no known cause. Here the sample lists some 19,000 clones, none seen once only. The top ten hold 24% of the sample. Their antigens are not known. The sequencing sample was made of peripheral blood mononuclear cells. These receptors were collected from a human donor with common variable immunodeficiency.

This clone turned up a few times. From the germline J gene comes the end of the CDR3, since the read stops 3 residues before it. This sequence joins TRBV5-5 and TRBJ1-1, with 8 bases matching TRBD1. Trimming at V came to 2 bases and at J to 3 bases, leaving 3 bases not matched to a gene. The CDR3 has 14 amino acids. Germline CDR1 reads SGHKS; CDR2 reads YYEKEE (reference sequence). This CDR3 is CASSFGTGYTEAFF. CDR3 DNA (partial): TGTGCCAGCAGCTTCGGGACAGGATACACTGAA.

Comment on this clone: The read stops 3 residues short of the end of the CDR3; the missing end is completed from the germline J gene. The J gene is TRBJ1-2, the V gene TRBV19; tentative D call: TRBD1 (5 bases). In germline, CDR1 is LNHDA, CDR2 SQIVND (reference sequence). V lost 6 bases to trimming and J lost 0 bases, with 11 bases between them. The CDR3 extends over 14 amino acids. CDR3 sequence: CASRNQGTNYGYTF. The CDR3 DNA, read in part, is TGTGCCAGTAGGAACCAGGGTACTAACTATGGC.

To note about this clone: The read ends 3 residues shy of where the CDR3 ends; the end is completed using the germline J gene. The V call is TRBV2, the J call TRBJ1-1; weak D call: TRBD1 (6 bases). This CDR3 is built from 16 residues. Trimming took 9 bases from V and 0 from J, leaving 20 bases between them. Germline V gene lookup returns CDR1 SNHLY and CDR2 FYNNEI. Incomplete CDR3 DNA: TGTGCCAGTAGCGGGGGCACGGACCTCTTGAACACTGAA. Translating it yields CASSGGTDLLNTE. The CDR3 in its entirety is CASSGGTDLLNTEAFF.

In its sample, this clone ranks as medium-sized. The CDR3 goes on 3 residues after the read ends, and that part is filled in from the germline J gene. The V call is TRBV27, the J call TRBJ2-5; 9 bases line up with TRBD1. The ends lost 6 bases at V and 7 bases at J; junction bases unmatched: 12. Germline CDR1 reads MNHEY; CDR2 reads SMNVEV (reference sequence). The CDR3 is made up of 15 amino acids. CDR3 DNA, as far as it was read: TGTGCCAGCAGCCCGACAGGGGGGGGTTTTTGGACC. Amino acid sequence: CASSPTGGGFWT. Given in full, the CDR3 is CASSPTGGGFWTQYF.

This clone has at least ten counts. The CDR3 extends 3 residues past the end of the read, so its final part is completed from the germline J gene. The genes are TRBV20-1 and TRBJ2-3, with D perhaps TRBD2 (6 bases). Deletions cut 0 bases from V and 6 bases from J, with 16 bases between. The CDR3 runs 15 residues. CDR1 and CDR2 from the germline V gene are DFQATT and SNEGSKA (reference sequence). CDR3: CSAREEGTVGDTQYF. The part of the CDR3 DNA that was read is TGCAGTGCTAGAGAGGAGGGGACTGTGGGGGATACG.

This clone appeared many times. The sequence runs out 3 residues before the end of the CDR3; the remainder is reconstructed from the germline J gene. This sequence joins TRBV4-2 and TRBJ2-1; 7 bases match TRBD2. Trimming took 1 base from V and 0 from J; bases not matched to a gene: 6. The germline CDR1 and CDR2 sequences are LGHNA and YNFKEQ. The CDR3 contains 17 residues. CDR3 protein: CASSQGTSGFSYNEQFF. The DNA read from the CDR3 is TGTGCCAGCAGCCAAGGGACTAGTGGATTCTCCTACAATGAG.

In this sample, this clone turned up a few times. The read terminates 3 residues before the CDR3 end, so the remaining end is supplied by the germline J gene. The chain links TRBV18 to TRBJ2-3; 8 bases are shared with TRBD1. Losses at the gene ends were 1 base for V and 7 bases for J; bases not matched to a gene: 7. Germline V gives CDR1 KGHSH, CDR2 LQKENI. The CDR3 has 15 residues. The CDR3 region is CASSPRSTGEYTQYF. The sequenced part of the CDR3 DNA is TGTGCCAGCTCACCACGCTCGACAGGGGAATATACG.

Only a few counts were recorded for this clone. The observed sequence ends 3 residues before the CDR3 terminus, with the missing tail filled in from the germline J gene. The chain recombines TRBV6-2 or TRBV6-3 with TRBJ2-5, with TRBD1 matching over 7 bases. With 6 bases clipped from V and 7 bases from J, the junction kept 11 bases outside the gene matches. The V gene's germline CDR1 is MNHEY and CDR2 SVGEGT. The CDR3 consists of 14 residues. CDR3 sequence: CASRELGGFGTQYF. The DNA read from the CDR3 is TGTGCCAGCAGGGAATTAGGGGGCTTTGGGACC.